The entry below gives a single T cell receptor (beta chain) sequence along with its context. This entry comes from a study of blood T cell repertoires in COVID-19. Study at large: Sites across the United States, Italy and Spain contributed samples from acute and convalescent COVID-19. T cells, B-cell-depleted T cells, or PBMCs supplied cDNA or gDNA.

Under the authors' procedure: By means of reference gene primer amplification, nucleated cell counts were estimated. The repertoire was sequenced with immunoSEQ multiplex PCR; TCRdb's copy has only in-frame clones and lacks some. Clone size and the V and J calls come from that table; the DNA yielded D and trimming. The data hold roughly 250,000 clones, with around 84% observed a single time. V was pared by 5 bases and J by 5 bases, with 11 bases between. Germline V gene sequence: CDR1 KGHDR, CDR2 SFDVKD. The CDR3 contains 14 residues. This TCR was sampled from a woman in her thirties or forties who had recovered from COVID-19. The V and J genes are TRBV24-1 and TRBJ2-2; no firm D call. The specimen was peripheral blood. CDR3 residues: CATSATDTTGELFF. The CDR3 DNA is TGTGCCACCAGTGCTACAGACACAACCGGGGAGCTGTTTTTT.